These 12 T cell receptor beta chains share one sample of origin, sequenced in a study of radiotherapy plus CTLA-4 blockade in lung cancer. Only in-frame clones appear in the TCRdb table, and some are missing; sequencing was by immunoSEQ multiplex PCR. The sample carries some 50,000 clones, roughly 86% recorded once. Source: peripheral blood, taken from a patient treated with radiotherapy plus ipilimumab. These receptors were taken from a human donor with non-small cell lung cancer whose response to radiotherapy plus ipilimumab could not be evaluated.

This chain uses TRBV5-1 with TRBJ2-5, with D perhaps matching TRBD1 (6 bases). The J call may be faulty, since TRBJ2-7 better matches the DNA end. The germline V gene has CDR1 SGHRS and CDR2 YFSETQ. The CDR3 has 14 residues. This CDR3 reads CASSPNFQGYEQYF. The CDR3 DNA is TGCGCCAGCAGCCCCAATTTCCAGGGGTACGAGCAGTACTTC.

CDR3 sequence (DNA): TGTGCCAGCAGCTTAGGGACTAGCGGAGGATCGCGGCGGGAGACCCAGTACTTC. It specifies CASSLGTSGGSRRETQYF. The J gene is TRBJ2-5, the V gene TRBV7-2; 10 bases match TRBD2. V shed 1 base and J 5 bases; nucleotides not matched to a gene: 13. The CDR3 loop spans 18 amino acids. Germline CDR1 reads SGHTA; CDR2 reads FQGNSA.

The V gene is TRBV7-2, the J gene TRBJ2-3; possible D gene TRBD2, 7 bases. Per germline, CDR1 SGHTA and CDR2 FQGNSA. This CDR3 comprises 16 residues. Trimming cost V 7 bases and J 4 bases, with 21 bases left between them. As DNA, the CDR3 is TGTGCCAGCACCCAAAAGGGGGGGAGTGCCGCAGATACGCAGTATTTT. Its translation: CASTQKGGSAADTQYF.

V gene TRBV5-4 combines with J gene TRBJ2-1, with D uncertain. V was trimmed by 2 bases and J by 6 bases, leaving 9 bases between them. The CDR3 is 13 residues long. The germline gives CDR1 SGHNT, CDR2 YYREEE (reference sequence). CDR3 in amino acids: CASSFKYINEQFF. For the CDR3, the DNA is TGTGCCAGCAGCTTCAAATACATCAATGAGCAGTTCTTC. Full variable domain (missing parts from reference TRBV5-4 and TRBJ2-1): ETGVTQSPTHLIKTRGQQVTLRCSSQSGHNTVSWYQQALGQGPQFIFQYYREEENGRGNFPPRFSGLQFPNYSSELNVNALELDDSALYLCASSFKYINEQFFGPGTRLTVL.

The chain carries TRBV6-4 and TRBJ2-1; D is unresolved. V was pared by 2 bases and J by 9 bases, with 8 bases between. CDR1 MRHNA and CDR2 SNTAGT come from the germline V gene. The CDR3 runs 12 residues. The CDR3 sequence is CASSDISSEQFF. CDR3 sequence (DNA): TGTGCCAGCAGTGACATCTCTAGTGAGCAGTTCTTC.

The chain carries TRBV11-2 and TRBJ1-3, with 9 bases fitting TRBD1. Germline V gene sequence: CDR1 SGHAT, CDR2 FQNNGV. With 3 bases clipped from V and 4 bases from J, the junction kept 4 bases outside the gene matches. The CDR3 runs 15 residues. Here the CDR3 DNA reads TGTGCCAGCAGCTTCGGGACAGGGTTAGGAAACACCATATATTTT. The encoded protein is CASSFGTGLGNTIYF.

The chain joins TRBV19 to TRBJ1-5, with 8 nucleotides matching TRBD1. The J segment lost 6 bases and the V segment lost 4 bases, leaving 5 bases of the junction unmatched. Germline CDR1 and CDR2: LNHDA and SQIVND (reference sequence). The CDR3 spans 14 residues. CDR3 residues: CASSNNDRGQPQHF. Here the CDR3 DNA reads TGTGCCAGTAGTAATAACGACAGGGGTCAGCCCCAGCATTTT.

The rearrangement uses TRBV30 and TRBJ1-4, with TRBD1 matching 7 bases. There are 12 residues in the CDR3. Germline V lookup: CDR1 GTSNPN, CDR2 SVGIG (reference sequence). The V segment lost 1 base and the J segment 12 bases; nucleotides outside the gene matches: 5. The CDR3 spells CAWSEEGTELFF. As DNA, the CDR3 is TGTGCCTGGAGTGAAGAGGGGACAGAACTGTTTTTT.

The chain combines TRBV10-3 with TRBJ1-3; 8 bases line up with TRBD1. V was clipped by 8 bases and J by 0 bases; unmatched bases: 6. The CDR3 totals 15 residues. CDR1 is ENHRY, CDR2 SYGVKD, per germline. CDR3 amino acids: CAILDRASSGNTIYF. In nucleotides, the CDR3 is TGTGCCATCCTGGACAGGGCTAGCTCTGGAAACACCATATATTTT.

This sequence joins TRBV18 and TRBJ2-7; 10 bases line up with TRBD1. The length of the CDR3 is 15 residues. V was clipped by 5 bases and J by 9 bases; unmatched bases: 13. Germline V lookup: CDR1 KGHSH, CDR2 LQKENI. The CDR3 reads CASSGTGTGEWLQYF. CDR3 sequence (DNA): TGTGCCAGCTCAGGTACCGGGACAGGGGAGTGGTTGCAGTACTTC.

This clone was observed a handful of times. The chain employs TRBV5-4 and TRBJ2-6; 11 bases are shared with TRBD1. The V and J ends lost 7 bases and 2 bases, in that order; junction bases with no gene match: 5. Germline CDR1 SGHNT, CDR2 YYREEE (reference sequence). CDR3 length: 16 residues. The CDR3 is CASLGQGVAGANVLTF. The CDR3 DNA reads TGTGCCAGCTTGGGACAGGGGGTTGCTGGGGCCAACGTCCTGACTTTC.

The chain links TRBV14 to TRBJ2-7, with no clear D. Germline CDR1 is SGHDN and CDR2 is FVKESK. The CDR3 totals 14 residues. V lost 6 bases and J lost 1, with 13 bases in between. CDR3 region: CASSVYSRSYEQYF. The DNA for the CDR3 is TGTGCCAGCAGTGTATATTCTAGGTCCTACGAGCAGTACTTC.